What follows is one T cell receptor (beta chain) and its context. Its antigen has not been determined. Per-base qualities were not stored, and no clone one base away is much larger. Using the deep immunoSEQ assay, multiplex PCR amplified TCR CDR3 regions from genomic DNA. For each cell subset, the extracted genomic DNA was distributed evenly across all wells of several immunoSEQ 96-well plates, and each plate served as one replicate. For sorted subsets, roughly 200 ng of genomic DNA, equivalent to 30,000 or so T cell genomes, went into each replicate PCR. Purified libraries were quantified with a Qubit 3.0 fluorometer, sized on a Bioanalyzer 2100, and re-quantified with the KAPA Library Quantification kit. Every immunoSEQ 96-well plate was sequenced on a dedicated single-read 150-cycle Illumina NextSeq 550 flow cell. As for the original processing: Because only junctional sequences without quality scores were contained in the immunoSEQ output, filtering matching that applied to full-length reads could not be performed. Sequences were annotated with PyIR, a Python wrapper for IgBLAST v1.9, and V/J genes and CDR3 were assigned using IMGT germline references. Reads were filtered out if the reads had weak V/J assignments (E-value above 1e-6), no CDR3, stop codons, out-of-frame junctions, or ambiguous translated residues. V3J clonotypes were defined as sequences sharing an identical inferred V gene, J gene, and CDR3 amino acid sequence. Percentage overlap between repertoires was computed as shared unique clonotypes divided by the size of the smaller repertoire. Three approaches were used to assess repertoire richness: RTK rarefaction, the Chao1 estimator, and Recon v2.1 estimates of unobserved clonotypes. OLGA was used to compute generation probabilities for all TCRbeta clonotypes that the gDNA method yielded from a few donors. This immuneACCESS table, as held by TCRdb, lists in-frame sequences with V and J called but not all clones. Of the missing ones, under half trace to an unresolved V gene in checked studies; the others have no known cause. D and trimming come from the DNA, and the V and J calls and clone size come from that table. The sample table contains some 2 million clones; only one count was recorded for approximately 94% of them. Clones ranked in the top ten supply less than 1.5% of the sample.

This entry comes from a study of shared clonotypes between healthy human individuals (dated by TCRdb to the early 2020s). About the full investigation: A few men and a couple of women, aged 18 to 49 years, made up the cohort. Between about 0.8 and 9 billion PBMCs per donor were obtained by leukapheresis. The study deeply sequenced blood TCR repertoires of five healthy adults to estimate repertoire size and the extent of clonotype sharing between individuals. Per donor, three plates each were used for CD4 naive and CD4 memory, two for CD8 naive, and one for CD8 memory. Libraries were prepared and TCR repertoires were sequenced by different laboratories using diverse techniques, in order to increase sequencing depth and limit assay-specific biases. Overall study results and their limits: The genetic and exposure-history diversity represented was limited by the small number of donors. Sampling was restricted to blood, and TCR repertoires in tissue are likely to differ from TCR repertoires in blood. Based on pairwise subsampling, the degree of clonotype sharing among donors was expected to be affected by sequencing depth. Incomplete sequencing was indicated by rarefaction of sorted-subset datasets, despite the large sequencing depth. Larger estimated clonotype richness was generally found for naive subsets than for memory subsets. Compared with non-shared clonotypes, clonotypes shared by all four sorted-subset donors had higher generation probabilities. Sharing across a few donors was observed for roughly 5% of naive CD4, under 4% of naive CD8, roughly 2.4% of memory CD4, and roughly 0.4% of memory CD8 clonotypes.

CD8 naive samples were CD45RO-negative cells positively selected for CCR7, giving a CD45RA+CCR7+ population that excluded TemRA cells. The donors were healthy, HIV-negative adults who had no recently reported acute infections or vaccinations. All donors were Caucasian adults living in Nashville, Tennessee, USA. Blood was collected by leukapheresis, and PBMCs were isolated by Ficoll-Histopaque density gradient centrifugation and then cryopreserved in liquid nitrogen vapor phase. Analytical flow cytometry was used to check the purity and quantity of each magnetically sorted T cell population. Each sorted fraction had its genomic DNA isolated and then quantified by UV absorbance on a Nanodrop 2000c. The receptor comes from a young man in good health. The specimen sequenced was naive CD8+ T cells sorted from blood. The cell subset or site label corresponds to: CD45RA+CCR7+.

In nucleotide form, the sequence is TGTGCCAGCAGCTTGAGACTAGCGGGGGGTCATAAAGAGACCCAGTACTTC. Its protein reads: CASSLRLAGGHKETQYF. The chain uses TRBV7-9 and TRBJ2-5; 13 central bases correspond to TRBD2. CDR1 and CDR2 (SEHNR, FQNEAQ) derive from the germline V gene (reference sequence). V is pruned by 3 bases and J by 3 bases, leaving 7 bases of the junction without a gene match. The CDR3 starts with the cysteine, ends with the phenylalanine, and has 17 residues. Just the 51-base CDR3 DNA is kept, in frame starting at base 1. The reference TRBV7-9 and TRBJ2-5 proteins fill in what lies around the CDR3, so the full variable domain reads DTGVSQNPRHKITKRGQNVTFRCDPISEHNRLYWYRQTLGQGPEFLTYFQNEAQLEKSRLLSDRFSAERPKGSFSTLEIQRTEQGDSAMYLCASSLRLAGGHKETQYFGPGTRLLVL.